The clone carrying this TCR beta chain was detected only a few times. Its specificity is not known. These data come from a study of T cell repertoires in cytomegalovirus infection. Study details: Recently identified HLA-C-restricted CMV epitopes and well-studied HLA-B-restricted CMV epitopes were used by the study.

Study observations and caveats: Summed frequency of public TCR beta families distinguished CMV carriers with the relevant HLA.

MiXCR, applied by TCRdb to the reads, yields one record per CDR3 protein. The table records approximately 71,000 distinct CDR3 sequences, 20% to 25% of them present only once. In germline, CDR1 is SGHTA, CDR2 FQGNSA. The CDR3 consists of 13 residues. Trimming cost V 5 bases and J 5 bases, with 11 bases left between them. The chain is built from TRBV7-2 and TRBJ2-3; no definite D call. The source was CD8+ T cells from cultured PBMCs, collected from culture after CMV antigen stimulation. This clonotype originated in a human donor in good health (CMV status not recorded). Some clones in this sample may be carry-over from other donors' samples. CDR3 bases: TGTGCCAGCAGCCCCTCCCAGGAAGATACGCAGTATTTT. This gives the protein CASSPSQEDTQYF.